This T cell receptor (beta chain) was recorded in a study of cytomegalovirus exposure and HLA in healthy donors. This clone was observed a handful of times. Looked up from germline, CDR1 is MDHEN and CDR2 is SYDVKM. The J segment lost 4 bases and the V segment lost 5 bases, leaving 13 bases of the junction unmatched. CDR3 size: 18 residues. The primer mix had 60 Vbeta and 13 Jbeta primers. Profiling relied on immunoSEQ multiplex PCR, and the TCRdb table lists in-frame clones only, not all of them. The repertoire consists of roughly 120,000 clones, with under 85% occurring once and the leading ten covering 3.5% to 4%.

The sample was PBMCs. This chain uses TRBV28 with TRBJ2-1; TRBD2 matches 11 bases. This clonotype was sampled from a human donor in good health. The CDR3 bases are TGTGCCAGCAGTCCCGGTTGGGGGCTAGCGGGGGGATACAATGAGCAGTTCTTC. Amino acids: CASSPGWGLAGGYNEQFF.